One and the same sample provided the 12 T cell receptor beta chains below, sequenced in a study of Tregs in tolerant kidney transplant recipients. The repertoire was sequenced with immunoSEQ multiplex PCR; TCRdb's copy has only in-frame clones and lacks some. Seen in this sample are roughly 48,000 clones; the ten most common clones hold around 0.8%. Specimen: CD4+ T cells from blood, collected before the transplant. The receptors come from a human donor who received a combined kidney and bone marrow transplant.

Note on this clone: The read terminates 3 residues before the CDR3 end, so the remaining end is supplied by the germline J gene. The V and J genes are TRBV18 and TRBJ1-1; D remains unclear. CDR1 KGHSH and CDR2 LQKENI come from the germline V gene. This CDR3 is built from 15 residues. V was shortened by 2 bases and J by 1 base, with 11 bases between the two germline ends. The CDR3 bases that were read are TGTGCCAGCTCACCAGGTGGCAGATCGAACACTGAA. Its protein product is CASSPGGRSNTE. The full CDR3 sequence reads CASSPGGRSNTEAFF.

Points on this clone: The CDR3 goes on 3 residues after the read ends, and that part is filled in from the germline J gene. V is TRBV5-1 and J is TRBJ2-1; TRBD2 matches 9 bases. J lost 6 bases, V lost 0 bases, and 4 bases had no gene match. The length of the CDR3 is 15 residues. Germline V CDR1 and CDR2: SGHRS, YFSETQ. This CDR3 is CASSLAGLAVNEQFF. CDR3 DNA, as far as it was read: TGCGCCAGCAGCTTGGCGGGACTAGCAGTCAATGAG.

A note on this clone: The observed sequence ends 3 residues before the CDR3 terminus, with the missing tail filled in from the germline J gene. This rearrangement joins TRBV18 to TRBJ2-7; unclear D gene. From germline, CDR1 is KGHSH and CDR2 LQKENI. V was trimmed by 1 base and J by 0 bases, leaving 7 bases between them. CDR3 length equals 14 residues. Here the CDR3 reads CASSPRPTSYEQYF. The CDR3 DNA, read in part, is TGTGCCAGCTCACCACGTCCTACCTCCTACGAG.

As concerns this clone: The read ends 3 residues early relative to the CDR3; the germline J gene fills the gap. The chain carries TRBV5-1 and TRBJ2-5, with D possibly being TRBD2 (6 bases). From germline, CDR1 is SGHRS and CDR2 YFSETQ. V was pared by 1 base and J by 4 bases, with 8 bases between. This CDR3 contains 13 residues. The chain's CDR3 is CASSLPGLETQYF. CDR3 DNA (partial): TGCGCCAGCAGCTTGCCGGGACTAGAGACC.

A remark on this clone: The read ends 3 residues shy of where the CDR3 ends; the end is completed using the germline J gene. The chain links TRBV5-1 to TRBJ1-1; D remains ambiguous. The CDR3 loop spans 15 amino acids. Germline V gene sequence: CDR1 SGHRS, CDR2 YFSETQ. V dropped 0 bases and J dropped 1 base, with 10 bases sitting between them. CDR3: CASSLAEAGNTEAFF. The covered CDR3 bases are TGCGCCAGCAGCTTGGCTGAGGCGGGGAACACTGAA.

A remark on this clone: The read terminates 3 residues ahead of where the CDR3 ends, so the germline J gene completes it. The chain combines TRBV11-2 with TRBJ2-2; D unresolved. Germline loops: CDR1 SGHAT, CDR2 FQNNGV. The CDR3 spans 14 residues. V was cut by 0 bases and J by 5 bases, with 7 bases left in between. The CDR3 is CASSLEGHTGELFF. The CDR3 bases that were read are TGTGCCAGCAGCTTAGAAGGGCATACCGGGGAG.

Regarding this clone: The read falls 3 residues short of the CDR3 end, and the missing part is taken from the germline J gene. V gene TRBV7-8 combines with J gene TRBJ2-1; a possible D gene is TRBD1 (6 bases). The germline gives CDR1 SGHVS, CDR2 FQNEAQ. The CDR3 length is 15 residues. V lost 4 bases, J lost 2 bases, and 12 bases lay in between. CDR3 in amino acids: CASSYRDKTYNEQFF. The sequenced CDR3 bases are TGTGCCAGCAGCTACCGGGACAAGACCTACAATGAG. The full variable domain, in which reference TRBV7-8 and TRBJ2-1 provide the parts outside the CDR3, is GAGVSQSPRYKVAKRGQDVALRCDPISGHVSLFWYQQALGQGPEFLTYFQNEAQLDKSGLPSDRFFAERPEGSVSTLKIQRTQQEDSAVYLCASSYRDKTYNEQFFGPGTRLTVL.

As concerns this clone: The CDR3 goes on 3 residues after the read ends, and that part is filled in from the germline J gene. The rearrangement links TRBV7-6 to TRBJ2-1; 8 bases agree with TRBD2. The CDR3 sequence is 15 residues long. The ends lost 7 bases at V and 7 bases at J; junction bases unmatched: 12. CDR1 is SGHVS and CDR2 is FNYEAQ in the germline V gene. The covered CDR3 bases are TGTGCCAGCACCCCAGCGGGAGCCCCCCCGAATGAG. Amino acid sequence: CASTPAGAPPNE. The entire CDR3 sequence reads CASTPAGAPPNEQFF.

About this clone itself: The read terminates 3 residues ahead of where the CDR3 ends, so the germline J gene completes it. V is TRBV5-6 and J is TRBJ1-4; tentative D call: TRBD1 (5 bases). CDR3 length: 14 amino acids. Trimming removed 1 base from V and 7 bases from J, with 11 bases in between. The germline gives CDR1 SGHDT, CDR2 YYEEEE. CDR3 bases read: TGTGCCAGCAGCTTGTCAGGGTCCGGTGAAAAA. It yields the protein CASSLSGSGEK. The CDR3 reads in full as CASSLSGSGEKLFF.

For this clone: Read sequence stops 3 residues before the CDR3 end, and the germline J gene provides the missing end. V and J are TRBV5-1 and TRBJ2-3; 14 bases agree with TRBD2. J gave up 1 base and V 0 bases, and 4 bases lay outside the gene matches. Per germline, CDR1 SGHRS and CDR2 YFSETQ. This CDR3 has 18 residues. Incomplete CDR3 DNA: TGCGCCAGCAGCTTGGGACTAGCGGGAGGGCGGGGCACAGATACG. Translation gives CASSLGLAGGRGTDT. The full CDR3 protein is CASSLGLAGGRGTDTQYF.

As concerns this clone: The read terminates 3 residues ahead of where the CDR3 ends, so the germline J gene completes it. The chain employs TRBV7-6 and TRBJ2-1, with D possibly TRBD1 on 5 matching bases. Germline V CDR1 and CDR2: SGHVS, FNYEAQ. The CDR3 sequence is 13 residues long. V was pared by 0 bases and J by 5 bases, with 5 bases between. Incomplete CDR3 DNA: TGTGCCAGCAGCTTAGCACAGGACAATGAG. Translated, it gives CASSLAQDNE. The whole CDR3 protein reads CASSLAQDNEQFF. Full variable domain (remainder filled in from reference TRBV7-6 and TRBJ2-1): GAGVSQSPRYKVTKRGQDVALRCDPISGHVSLYWYRQALGQGPEFLTYFNYEAQQDKSGLPNDRFSAERPEGSISTLTIQRTEQRDSAMYRCASSLAQDNEQFFGPGTRLTVL.

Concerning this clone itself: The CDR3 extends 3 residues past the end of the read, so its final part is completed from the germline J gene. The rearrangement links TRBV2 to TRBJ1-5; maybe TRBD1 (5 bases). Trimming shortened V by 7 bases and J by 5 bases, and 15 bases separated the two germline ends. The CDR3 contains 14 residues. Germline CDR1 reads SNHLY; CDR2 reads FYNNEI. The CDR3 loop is CASNLGGMDQPQHF. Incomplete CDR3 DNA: TGTGCCAGCAACCTCGGGGGGATGGATCAGCCC. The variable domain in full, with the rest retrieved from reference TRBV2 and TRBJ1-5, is EPEVTQTPSHQVTQMGQEVILRCVPISNHLYFYWYRQILGQKVEFLVSFYNNEISEKSEIFDDQFSVERPDGSNFTLKIRSTKLEDSAMYFCASNLGGMDQPQHFGDGTRLSIL.